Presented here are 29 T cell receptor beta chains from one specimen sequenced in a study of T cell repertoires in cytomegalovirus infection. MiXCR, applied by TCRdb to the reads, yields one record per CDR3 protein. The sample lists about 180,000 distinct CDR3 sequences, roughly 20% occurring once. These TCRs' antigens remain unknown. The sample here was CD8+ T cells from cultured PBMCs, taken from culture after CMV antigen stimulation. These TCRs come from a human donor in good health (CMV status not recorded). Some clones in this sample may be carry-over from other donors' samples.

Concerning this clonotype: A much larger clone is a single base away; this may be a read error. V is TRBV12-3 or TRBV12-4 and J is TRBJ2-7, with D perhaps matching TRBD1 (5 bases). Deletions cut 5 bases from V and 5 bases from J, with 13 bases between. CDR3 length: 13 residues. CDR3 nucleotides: TGTGCCAGCAGTCACAGGTACACCAACGAGCAGTACTTC. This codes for CASSHRYTNEQYF.

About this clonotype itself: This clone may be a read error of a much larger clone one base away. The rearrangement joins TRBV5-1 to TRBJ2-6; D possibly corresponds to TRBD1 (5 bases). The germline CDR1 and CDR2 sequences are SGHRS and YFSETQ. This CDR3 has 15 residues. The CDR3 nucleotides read TGCGCCAGCAGCTTGGCGAGCTCTGGGGCCAACGGCCTGACTTTC. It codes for CASSLASSGANGLTF.

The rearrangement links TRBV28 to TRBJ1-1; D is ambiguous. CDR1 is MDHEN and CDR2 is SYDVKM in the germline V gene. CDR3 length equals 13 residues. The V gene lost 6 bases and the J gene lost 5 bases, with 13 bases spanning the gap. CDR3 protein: CASSSNHKTEAFF. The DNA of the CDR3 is TGTGCCAGCAGCTCGAACCATAAGACTGAAGCTTTCTTT. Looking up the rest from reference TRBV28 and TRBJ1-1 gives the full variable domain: DVKVTQSSRYLVKRTGEKVFLECVQDMDHENMFWYRQDPGLGLRLIYFSYDVKMKEKGDIPEGYSVSREKKERFSLILESASTNQTSMYLCASSSNHKTEAFFGQGTRLTVV.

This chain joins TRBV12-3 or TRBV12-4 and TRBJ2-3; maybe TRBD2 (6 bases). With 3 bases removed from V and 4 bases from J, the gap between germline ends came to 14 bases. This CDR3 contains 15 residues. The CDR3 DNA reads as TGTGCCAGCAGTTTGTGGGAACTAGCCGCAGATACGCAGTATTTT. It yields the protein CASSLWELAADTQYF.

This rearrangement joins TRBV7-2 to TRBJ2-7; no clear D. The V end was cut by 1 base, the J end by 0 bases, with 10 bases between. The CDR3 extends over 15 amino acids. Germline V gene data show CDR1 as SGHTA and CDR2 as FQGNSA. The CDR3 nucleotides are TGTGCCAGCAGCTTAGGACTCCTTAGCTCCTACGAGCAGTACTTC. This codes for CASSLGLLSSYEQYF.

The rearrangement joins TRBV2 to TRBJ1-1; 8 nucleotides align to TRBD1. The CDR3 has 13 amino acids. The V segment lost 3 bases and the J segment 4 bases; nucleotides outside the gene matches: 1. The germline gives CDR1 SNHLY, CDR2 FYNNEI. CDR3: CASSEDRATEAFF. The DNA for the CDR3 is TGTGCCAGCAGTGAGGACAGGGCCACTGAAGCTTTCTTT. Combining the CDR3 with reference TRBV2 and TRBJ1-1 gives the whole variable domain EPEVTQTPSHQVTQMGQEVILRCVPISNHLYFYWYRQILGQKVEFLVSFYNNEISEKSEIFDDQFSVERPDGSNFTLKIRSTKLEDSAMYFCASSEDRATEAFFGQGTRLTVV.

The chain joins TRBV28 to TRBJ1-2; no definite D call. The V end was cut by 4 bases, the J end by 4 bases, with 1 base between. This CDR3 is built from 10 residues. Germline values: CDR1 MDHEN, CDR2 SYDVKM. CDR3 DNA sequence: TGTGCCAGCAGTTCCTATGGCTACACCTTC. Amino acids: CASSSYGYTF.

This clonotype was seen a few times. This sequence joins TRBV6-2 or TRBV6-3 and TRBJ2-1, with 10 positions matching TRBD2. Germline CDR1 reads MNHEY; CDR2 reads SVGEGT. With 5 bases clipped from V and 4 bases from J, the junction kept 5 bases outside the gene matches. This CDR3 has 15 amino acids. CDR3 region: CASSPLAGPYNEQFF. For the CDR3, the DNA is TGTGCCAGCAGTCCACTAGCGGGGCCATACAATGAGCAGTTCTTC.

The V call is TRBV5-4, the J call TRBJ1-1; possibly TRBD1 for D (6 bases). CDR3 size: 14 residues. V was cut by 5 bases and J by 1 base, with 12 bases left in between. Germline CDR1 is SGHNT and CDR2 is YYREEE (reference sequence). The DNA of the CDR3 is TGTGCCAGCAGTTCTACAGGGCGGAACACTGAAGCTTTCTTT. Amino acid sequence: CASSSTGRNTEAFF.

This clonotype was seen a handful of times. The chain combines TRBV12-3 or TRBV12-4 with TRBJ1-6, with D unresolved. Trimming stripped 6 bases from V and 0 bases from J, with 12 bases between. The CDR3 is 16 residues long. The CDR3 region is CASSPWGSSYNSPLHF. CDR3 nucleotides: TGTGCCAGCAGCCCCTGGGGAAGCTCCTATAATTCACCCCTCCACTTT.

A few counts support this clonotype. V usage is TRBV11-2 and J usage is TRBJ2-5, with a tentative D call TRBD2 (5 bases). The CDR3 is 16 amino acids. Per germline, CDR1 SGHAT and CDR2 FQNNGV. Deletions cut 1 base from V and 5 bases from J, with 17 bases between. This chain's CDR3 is CASSLVVDSPWETQYF. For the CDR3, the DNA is TGTGCCAGCAGCTTAGTAGTGGACTCCCCGTGGGAGACCCAGTACTTC.

The CDR3 bases are TGTGCCAGCAGTCACTCAACTAGAGGGGGACAGGAGTACGAGCAGTACTTC. It translates to CASSHSTRGGQEYEQYF. The genes are TRBV9 and TRBJ2-7, with 8 nucleotides matching TRBD1. The germline V gene has CDR1 SGDLS and CDR2 YYNGEE. The V and J ends lost 5 bases and 4 bases, in that order; junction bases with no gene match: 17. This CDR3 has 17 amino acids. Using reference TRBV9 and TRBJ2-7 for the parts outside the CDR3, the full variable domain is DSGVTQTPKHLITATGQRVTLRCSPRSGDLSVYWYQQSLDQGLQFLIQYYNGEERAKGNILERFSAQQFPDLHSELNLSSLELGDSALYFCASSHSTRGGQEYEQYFGPGTRLTVT.

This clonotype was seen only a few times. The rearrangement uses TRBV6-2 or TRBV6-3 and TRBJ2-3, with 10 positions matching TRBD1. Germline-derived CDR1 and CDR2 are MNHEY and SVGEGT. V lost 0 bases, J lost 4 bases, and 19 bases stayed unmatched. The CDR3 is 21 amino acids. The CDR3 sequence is CASSYSTDRGRVNSVPDTQYF. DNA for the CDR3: TGTGCCAGCAGTTACTCGACCGACAGGGGGCGAGTAAATTCCGTCCCAGATACGCAGTATTTT.

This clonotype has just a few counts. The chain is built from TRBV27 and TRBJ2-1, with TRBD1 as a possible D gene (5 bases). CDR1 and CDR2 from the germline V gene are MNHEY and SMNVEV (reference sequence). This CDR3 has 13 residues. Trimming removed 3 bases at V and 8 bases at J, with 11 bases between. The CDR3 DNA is TGTGCCAGCAGTTTGGCCCAGGGCGATGAGCAGTTCTTC. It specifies CASSLAQGDEQFF.

The CDR3 DNA reads TGTGCCAGCAGTCTACCGACAGAGGTGGGCGAAAAACTGTTTTTT. Translation gives CASSLPTEVGEKLFF. J is TRBJ1-4 and V is TRBV6-6, with D maybe TRBD1 (5 bases). The CDR3 is made up of 15 amino acids. The germline V gene has CDR1 MNHNY and CDR2 SVGAGI (reference sequence). V lost 5 bases, J lost 8 bases, and 18 bases lay in between.

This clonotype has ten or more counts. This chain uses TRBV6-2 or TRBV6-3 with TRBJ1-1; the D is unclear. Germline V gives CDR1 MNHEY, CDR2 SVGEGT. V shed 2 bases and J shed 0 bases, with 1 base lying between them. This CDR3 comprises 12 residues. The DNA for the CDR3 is TGTGCCAGCAGTTACATGAACACTGAAGCTTTCTTT. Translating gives CASSYMNTEAFF.

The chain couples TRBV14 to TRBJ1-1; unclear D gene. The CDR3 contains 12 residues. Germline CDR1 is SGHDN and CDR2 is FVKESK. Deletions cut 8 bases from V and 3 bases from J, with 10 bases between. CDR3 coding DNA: TGTGCCAGCGGCCGGACGTACACTGAAGCTTTCTTT. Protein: CASGRTYTEAFF.

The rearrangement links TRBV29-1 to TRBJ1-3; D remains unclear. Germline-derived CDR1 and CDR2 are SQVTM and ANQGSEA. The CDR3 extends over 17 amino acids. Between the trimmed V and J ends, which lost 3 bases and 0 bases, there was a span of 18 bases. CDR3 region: CSVEVGSDNFSGNTIYF. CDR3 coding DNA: TGCAGCGTTGAGGTGGGCTCAGACAACTTCTCTGGAAACACCATATATTTT.

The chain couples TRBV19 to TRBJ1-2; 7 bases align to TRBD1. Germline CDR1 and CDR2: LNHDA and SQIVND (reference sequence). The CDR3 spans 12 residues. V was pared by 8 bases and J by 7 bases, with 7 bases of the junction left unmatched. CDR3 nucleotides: TGTGCCAGTCGAACAGGGGCGACTGGCTACACCTTC. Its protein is CASRTGATGYTF.

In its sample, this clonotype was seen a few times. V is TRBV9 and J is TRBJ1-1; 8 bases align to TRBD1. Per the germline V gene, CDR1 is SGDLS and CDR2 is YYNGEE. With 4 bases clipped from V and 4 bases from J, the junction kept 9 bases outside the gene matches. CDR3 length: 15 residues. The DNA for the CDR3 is TGTGCCAGCAGCCCCCCCGGGACAGGTCGCACTGAAGCTTTCTTT. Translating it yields CASSPPGTGRTEAFF.

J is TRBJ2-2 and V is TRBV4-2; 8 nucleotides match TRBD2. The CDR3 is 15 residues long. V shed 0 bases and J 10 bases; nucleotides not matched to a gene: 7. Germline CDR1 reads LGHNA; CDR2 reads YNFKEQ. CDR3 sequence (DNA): TGTGCCAGCAGCCAAGATCGGGGGGGGCAAGTGGAGCTGTTTTTT. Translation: CASSQDRGGQVELFF.

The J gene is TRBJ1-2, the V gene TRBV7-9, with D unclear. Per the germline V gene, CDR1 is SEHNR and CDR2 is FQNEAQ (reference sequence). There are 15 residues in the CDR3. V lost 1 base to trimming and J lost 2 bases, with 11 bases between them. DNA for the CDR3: TGTGCCAGCAGCTTAGGCGCATGGGCAAACTATGGCTACACCTTC. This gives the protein CASSLGAWANYGYTF.

The CDR3 bases are TGCGCCAGCAGCCAGTGGGTTGGGGATAATGAGCAGTTCTTC. It yields the protein CASSQWVGDNEQFF. The rearrangement joins TRBV4-3 to TRBJ2-1; D gene unclear. The V gene lost 3 bases and the J gene lost 7 bases, with 13 bases spanning the gap. The length of the CDR3 is 14 residues. The germline CDR1 and CDR2 sequences are LGHNA and YSLEER.

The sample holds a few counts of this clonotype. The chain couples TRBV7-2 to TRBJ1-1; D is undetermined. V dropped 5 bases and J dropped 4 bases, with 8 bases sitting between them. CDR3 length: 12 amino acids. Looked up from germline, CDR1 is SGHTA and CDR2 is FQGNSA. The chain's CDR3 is CASSRWGTEAFF. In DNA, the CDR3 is TGTGCCAGCAGCCGCTGGGGCACTGAAGCTTTCTTT.

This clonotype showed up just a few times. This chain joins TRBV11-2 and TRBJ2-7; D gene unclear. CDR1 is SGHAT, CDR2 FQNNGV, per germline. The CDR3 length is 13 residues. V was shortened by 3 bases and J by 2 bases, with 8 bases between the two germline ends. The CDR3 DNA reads TGTGCCAGCAGCTTTGCCCTAACCTACGAGCAGTACGTC. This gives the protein CASSFALTYEQYV.

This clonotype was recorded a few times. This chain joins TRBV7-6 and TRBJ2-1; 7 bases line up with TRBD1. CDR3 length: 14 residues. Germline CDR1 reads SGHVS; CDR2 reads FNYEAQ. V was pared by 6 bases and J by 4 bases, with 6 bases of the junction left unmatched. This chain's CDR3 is CASSFTGVYNEQFF. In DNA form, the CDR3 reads TGTGCCAGCAGTTTTACAGGGGTTTACAATGAGCAGTTCTTC.

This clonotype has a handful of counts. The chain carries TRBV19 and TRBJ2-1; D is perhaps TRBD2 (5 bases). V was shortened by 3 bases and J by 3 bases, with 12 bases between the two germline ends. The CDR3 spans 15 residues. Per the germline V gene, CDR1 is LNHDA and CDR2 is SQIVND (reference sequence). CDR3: CASSIGVGNYNEQFF. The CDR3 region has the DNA TGTGCCAGTAGTATCGGGGTGGGGAACTACAATGAGCAGTTCTTC.

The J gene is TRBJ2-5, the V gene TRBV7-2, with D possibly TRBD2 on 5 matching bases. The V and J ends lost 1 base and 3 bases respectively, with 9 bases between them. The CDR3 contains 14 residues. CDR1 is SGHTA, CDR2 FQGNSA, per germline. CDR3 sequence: CASSLVTGEETQYF. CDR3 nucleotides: TGTGCCAGCAGCTTAGTCACCGGGGAAGAGACCCAGTACTTC.

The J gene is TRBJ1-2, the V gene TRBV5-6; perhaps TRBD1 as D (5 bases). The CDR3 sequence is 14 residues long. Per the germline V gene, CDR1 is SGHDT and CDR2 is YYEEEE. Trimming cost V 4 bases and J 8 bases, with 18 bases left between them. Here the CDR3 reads CASSIGTADLGYTF. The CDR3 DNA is TGTGCCAGCAGCATCGGGACTGCCGATTTGGGCTACACCTTC.